These T cell receptor beta chains were read from a single sample in a study of blood T cell repertoires in COVID-19. Repertoires were generated with immunoSEQ multiplex PCR, while TCRdb's copy carries only in-frame clones and drops some. The table lists tens of thousands of clones, 82% of them singletons. Sequenced material: peripheral blood. These receptor sequences come from an older woman with acute or convalescent COVID-19. The CDR3 runs from the conserved cysteine through the conserved F or W. A D gene is named only where the DNA matches it firmly. The listing skips clone size in some rows; elsewhere it reads once, few, many or a size class.

D gene | J gene | clone size | CDR3 length | V gene | CDR3 protein | CDR3 DNA
TRBD1 | TRBJ1-2 | few | 14 | TRBV28 | CASSLPQGNYGYTF | TGTGCCAGCAGTCTCCCACAGGGGAACTATGGCTACACCTTC
- | TRBJ2-3 | - | 12 | TRBV9 | CASSVSGDTQYF | TGTGCCAGCAGCGTGAGTGGAGATACGCAGTATTTT
TRBD1 | TRBJ1-5 | - | 13 | TRBV10-3 | CAIGDRGRQPQHF | TGTGCCATCGGAGACAGGGGGAGGCAGCCCCAGCATTTT
TRBD1 | TRBJ1-5 | few | 16 | TRBV24-1 | CATSDPRTGRNQPQHF | TGTGCCACCAGTGACCCTCGGACAGGGCGAAATCAGCCCCAGCATTTT
TRBD1 | TRBJ1-1 | - | 14 | TRBV10-1 | CASSRDRVNTEAFF | TGCGCCAGCAGCCGGGACAGGGTAAACACTGAAGCTTTCTTT
- | TRBJ1-6 | - | 13 | TRBV29-1 | CSVQEGYNSPLHF | TGCAGCGTTCAGGAGGGCTATAATTCACCCCTCCACTTT
- | TRBJ1-4 | - | 13 | TRBV19 | CASGRVNNEKLFF | TGTGCCAGTGGGAGGGTTAATAATGAAAAACTGTTTTTT
- | TRBJ1-1 | - | 11 | TRBV29-1 | CSVEGETEAFF | TGCAGCGTAGAAGGGGAGACTGAAGCTTTCTTT
TRBD2 | TRBJ2-5 | - | 13 | TRBV20-1 | CSASSGSGETQYF | TGCAGTGCTAGTAGCGGGAGCGGTGAGACCCAGTACTTC
- | TRBJ2-3 | once | 13 | TRBV20-1 | CSASLLVTDTQYF | TGCAGTGCTAGTTTACTAGTTACAGATACGCAGTATTTT
- | TRBJ1-6 | - | 12 | TRBV25-1 | CASNQGNSPLHF | TGTGCCAGCAATCAGGGGAATTCACCCCTCCACTTT
- | TRBJ2-1 | - | 13 | TRBV5-4 | CASSLKTINEQFF | TGTGCCAGCAGCTTGAAGACTATCAATGAGCAGTTCTTC
- | TRBJ1-1 | - | 16 | TRBV11-2 | CASSPFPNGLNTEAFF | TGTGCCAGCAGCCCCTTCCCGAATGGGCTGAACACTGAAGCTTTCTTT
TRBD1 | TRBJ2-1 | - | 13 | TRBV9 | CASSGGQGNEQFF | TGTGCCAGCAGCGGAGGACAGGGCAATGAGCAGTTCTTC
TRBD1 | TRBJ1-4 | once | 15 | TRBV30 | CAWSGTGGFNEKLFF | TGTGCCTGGAGTGGGACAGGGGGATTTAATGAAAAACTGTTTTTT
- | TRBJ1-5 | - | 13 | TRBV6-2/TRBV6-3 | CASSYYGNQPQHF | TGTGCCAGCAGTTACTACGGTAATCAGCCCCAGCATTTT
TRBD2 | TRBJ2-7 | - | 15 | TRBV2 | CASSATSGRSYEQYF | TGTGCCAGCAGCGCGACTAGCGGGAGATCCTACGAGCAGTACTTC
- | TRBJ2-1 | - | 16 | TRBV7-3 | CASSLIGRTEVNEQFF | TGTGCCAGCAGCTTAATCGGCCGGACAGAAGTTAATGAGCAGTTCTTC
TRBD1 | TRBJ1-4 | once | 14 | TRBV19 | CASRPGQGPEKLFF | TGTGCCAGTAGACCGGGACAGGGGCCCGAAAAACTGTTTTTT
- | TRBJ1-5 | - | 17 | TRBV21-1 | CASSKRQGRFENQPQHF | TGTGCCAGCAGCAAACGCCAGGGAAGATTCGAAAATCAGCCCCAGCATTTT
TRBD1 | TRBJ1-1 | many | 17 | TRBV19 | CASSIVGTGGKNTEAFF | TGTGCCAGTAGTATAGTTGGGACAGGGGGCAAGAACACTGAAGCTTTCTTT
TRBD1 | TRBJ1-2 | - | 13 | TRBV6-5 | CASSSQGNYGYTF | TGTGCCAGCAGTTCACAGGGGAACTATGGCTACACCTTC
TRBD2 | TRBJ2-5 | - | 13 | TRBV19 | CASSAGLGETQYF | TGTGCCAGTAGTGCGGGACTAGGGGAGACCCAGTACTTC
- | TRBJ1-1 | - | 14 | TRBV27 | CASSLGGRWTEAFF | TGTGCCAGCAGTTTGGGAGGGCGATGGACTGAAGCTTTCTTT
- | TRBJ1-6 | - | 14 | TRBV5-8 | CASSSAQGNSPLHF | TGTGCCAGCAGCTCGGCCCAGGGTAATTCACCCCTCCACTTT
- | TRBJ2-1 | - | 16 | TRBV21-1 | CASSSGTGLAANEQFF | TGTGCCAGCAGCTCCGGGACGGGACTAGCGGCCAATGAGCAGTTCTTC
- | TRBJ1-1 | - | 16 | TRBV3-1/TRBV3-2 | CASSQGLWGVGTEAFF | TGTGCCAGCAGCCAAGGGCTATGGGGAGTAGGCACTGAAGCTTTCTTT
- | TRBJ1-2 | - | 14 | TRBV18 | CASSPLTADYGYTF | TGTGCCAGCTCACCACTCACAGCTGACTATGGCTACACCTTC
- | TRBJ1-6 | - | 15 | TRBV6-1 | CASSENTGSYSPLHF | TGTGCCAGCAGTGAAAACACAGGGAGTTATTCACCCCTCCACTTT
- | TRBJ2-7 | - | 14 | TRBV5-4 | CASSFGGESDEQYF | TGTGCCAGCAGCTTCGGCGGGGAGTCGGACGAGCAGTACTTC
- | TRBJ1-2 | few | 15 | TRBV14 | CASSKEGDTGFGYTF | TGTGCCAGCAGCAAAGAAGGTGATACAGGGTTTGGCTACACCTTC
TRBD1 | TRBJ2-7 | - | 15 | TRBV6-5 | CASTLSPGQTYEQYF | TGTGCCAGCACCTTAAGCCCGGGACAGACCTACGAGCAGTACTTC
TRBD2 | TRBJ2-1 | - | 17 | TRBV10-1 | CASSVGTSGRQGNEQFF | TGCGCCAGCAGTGTCGGGACTAGCGGGAGGCAGGGGAATGAGCAGTTCTTC
- | TRBJ1-2 | - | 12 | TRBV6-5 | CASTESGSGYTF | TGTGCCAGCACCGAATCGGGGTCTGGCTACACCTTC
- | TRBJ1-1 | - | 15 | TRBV7-9 | CASSSQLWPNTEAFF | TGTGCCAGCAGCTCGCAGTTATGGCCTAACACTGAAGCTTTCTTT
- | TRBJ1-1 | - | 11 | TRBV20-1 | CSARPYTEAFF | TGCAGTGCCAGACCCTACACTGAAGCTTTCTTT
- | TRBJ2-5 | - | 14 | TRBV5-1 | CASSLQDMRETQYF | TGCGCCAGCAGCTTGCAAGATATGCGGGAGACCCAGTACTTC
- | TRBJ2-3 | - | 15 | TRBV28 | CASSRTGPQGDTQYF | TGTGCCAGCAGTCGAACCGGGCCTCAGGGAGATACGCAGTATTTT
- | TRBJ1-1 | - | 15 | TRBV6-6 | CASSYSYQGNTEAFF | TGTGCCAGCAGTTACTCGTATCAGGGGAACACTGAAGCTTTCTTT
- | TRBJ2-7 | - | 14 | TRBV19 | CASSSRAPRDEQYF | TGTGCCAGTAGTAGCAGGGCACCCCGAGACGAGCAGTACTTC
- | TRBJ2-3 | - | 17 | TRBV5-4 | CASSLSPRAGSTDTQYF | TGTGCCAGCAGCTTATCCCCCAGGGCAGGGAGCACAGATACGCAGTATTTT
TRBD1 | TRBJ1-6 | - | 15 | TRBV6-1 | CASSELTGKSSPLHF | TGTGCCAGCAGTGAACTGACAGGGAAGAGTTCACCCCTCCACTTT
- | TRBJ1-5 | - | 16 | TRBV30 | CAWSVGEPGSNQPQHF | TGTGCCTGGAGTGTGGGTGAACCGGGGAGCAATCAGCCCCAGCATTTT